The 26 T cell receptor beta chains below were found in one sample sequenced in a study of T-cell reconstitution after alpha-beta-depleted transplantation in children. Unique molecular identifiers were used in preparing the TCRbeta library. TCRdb analysed the PCR reads with MiXCR anew, one entry per CDR3 protein. The data show approximately 640,000 distinct CDR3 sequences, approximately 17% seen once. The material was PBMCs from the stem cell graft donor, obtained from the stem cell graft. The receptors derive from a human donor who donated a stem cell graft to a child with acute myeloid leukemia.

The genes are TRBV3-1 and TRBJ2-5; 8 positions agree with TRBD1. This CDR3 comprises 18 residues. The germline CDR1 and CDR2 sequences are LGHDT and YNNKEL (reference sequence). The ends lost 6 bases at V and 5 bases at J; junction bases unmatched: 20. The CDR3 DNA reads TGTGCCAGCAGTTTCTTGGCCGGGACAGGCAACCAAGGGGAGACCCAGTACTTC. This encodes CASSFLAGTGNQGETQYF.

This clonotype turned up a few times. This chain links TRBV7-9 with TRBJ1-1; D ambiguous. The CDR3 spans 14 residues. Germline V gives CDR1 SEHNR, CDR2 FQNEAQ (reference sequence). V lost 6 bases to trimming and J lost 1 base, with 12 bases between them. For the CDR3, the DNA is TGTGCCAGCAGGGTCCTATCTTCGAACACTGAAGCTTTCTTT. It specifies CASRVLSSNTEAFF.

The table lists this clonotype with a few counts. The V and J genes are TRBV12-3 or TRBV12-4 and TRBJ2-3, with TRBD1 matching 9 bases. The CDR3 is 20 residues long. V was clipped by 4 bases and J by 0 bases; unmatched bases: 17. Here the CDR3 reads CASSSRTGDFFPASTDTQYF. The CDR3 coding sequence is TGTGCCAGCAGTTCAAGGACAGGGGATTTCTTCCCTGCTAGCACAGATACGCAGTATTTT.

This clonotype was counted between two and nine times. V is TRBV7-2 and J is TRBJ2-7, with 10 bases identical to TRBD1. The germline V gene has CDR1 SGHTA and CDR2 FQGNSA. The CDR3 contains 15 residues. With V trimmed by 5 bases and J by 8 bases, 12 bases remained unmatched. The CDR3 sequence is CASSPRGQGLVQQYF. CDR3 nucleotide sequence: TGTGCCAGCAGCCCGCGGGGACAGGGGTTAGTCCAGCAGTACTTC.

This clonotype was observed a few times. CDR3 nucleotide sequence: TGCAGCGTTTCGCGGCCTAATGAAAAACTGTTTTTT. Protein sequence: CSVSRPNEKLFF. The chain is built from TRBV29-1 and TRBJ1-4; the D is unclear. V lost 5 bases, J lost 3 bases, and 7 bases lay in between. Germline CDR1 reads SQVTM; CDR2 reads ANQGSEA. The CDR3 runs 12 residues.

This clonotype was seen many times. This sequence joins TRBV20-1 and TRBJ1-5, with 7 bases matching TRBD1. With 5 bases clipped from V and 0 bases from J, the junction kept 7 bases outside the gene matches. Per germline, CDR1 DFQATT and CDR2 SNEGSKA (reference sequence). This CDR3 is built from 15 residues. CDR3 in amino acids: CSASDRADSNQPQHF. In nucleotides, the CDR3 is TGCAGTGCTTCCGACAGGGCTGATAGCAATCAGCCCCAGCATTTT.

The chain links TRBV10-3 to TRBJ2-3, with 15 bases aligning to TRBD2. CDR1 and CDR2 (germline): ENHRY, SYGVKD. The V segment lost 2 bases and the J segment 6 bases; nucleotides outside the gene matches: 12. The CDR3 length is 19 residues. CDR3 sequence: CAISEGLPGLAGGHDTQYF. In DNA form, the CDR3 reads TGTGCCATCAGTGAGGGGCTCCCCGGACTAGCGGGGGGGCACGATACGCAGTATTTT.

This clonotype was seen repeatedly, ten times or more. This sequence joins TRBV12-3 or TRBV12-4 and TRBJ2-7; TRBD2 agrees at 16 bases. This CDR3 contains 16 residues. Germline trimming cut 5 bases from V and 4 bases from J; bases unmatched to any gene: 5. CDR3 residues: CASSRGTSGGAYEQYF. CDR3 nucleotides: TGTGCCAGCAGTCGCGGGACTAGCGGGGGGGCTTACGAGCAGTACTTC.

The CDR3 reads CASSLSRVYGYTF. Here the CDR3 DNA reads TGTGCCAGCAGTTTATCCAGGGTGTATGGCTACACCTTC. This rearrangement joins TRBV28 to TRBJ1-2, with D possibly TRBD1 on 5 matching bases. Looked up from germline, CDR1 is MDHEN and CDR2 is SYDVKM. Deletions cut 1 base from V and 5 bases from J, with 8 bases between. The CDR3 has 13 amino acids.

This clonotype turned up a few times. The chain joins TRBV7-6 to TRBJ2-6; unclear D gene. V was shortened by 1 base and J by 2 bases, with 3 bases between the two germline ends. Germline V gene data show CDR1 as SGHVS and CDR2 as FNYEAQ. The CDR3 has 14 residues. CDR3 residues: CASSLETGANVLTF. The CDR3 DNA reads TGTGCCAGCAGCTTAGAGACTGGGGCCAACGTCCTGACTTTC.

This clonotype has a handful of counts. The chain recombines TRBV20-1 with TRBJ2-5, with no clear D. CDR3 length: 15 residues. In germline, CDR1 is DFQATT, CDR2 SNEGSKA (reference sequence). Trimming took off 3 bases at V and 2 bases at J, with 16 bases between the two ends. The CDR3 loop reads CSASVPMGGQETQYF. CDR3 in DNA: TGCAGTGCTAGTGTCCCTATGGGTGGTCAAGAGACCCAGTACTTC.

The CDR3 sequence: CASSYTGTGSGNQPQHF. The DNA for the CDR3 is TGTGCCAGCAGCTACACCGGGACAGGGAGTGGCAATCAGCCCCAGCATTTT. The chain links TRBV7-2 to TRBJ1-5, with 9 bases that match TRBD1. The V and J ends lost 4 bases and 2 bases, in that order; junction bases with no gene match: 9. The CDR3 has 17 residues. The germline V gene encodes CDR1 SGHTA and CDR2 FQGNSA.

The chain combines TRBV5-6 with TRBJ2-5; 10 nucleotides match TRBD1. J was trimmed by 3 bases and V by 4 bases; bases with no gene match: 6. This CDR3 spans 15 amino acids. Looked up from germline, CDR1 is SGHDT and CDR2 is YYEEEE. The CDR3 nucleotides read TGTGCCAGCAGCCTGCCGGGACAGGGGAAAGAGACCCAGTACTTC. As protein: CASSLPGQGKETQYF.

In its sample, this clonotype was seen a few times. The chain combines TRBV7-8 with TRBJ2-4; 7 positions agree with TRBD2. Germline-derived CDR1 and CDR2 are SGHVS and FQNEAQ. With V trimmed by 5 bases and J by 5 bases, 9 bases remained unmatched. The CDR3 extends over 15 amino acids. The CDR3 nucleotides read TGTGCCAGCAGCCTCCAGCGGGGTTCGGAAAACATTCAGTACTTC. Residues: CASSLQRGSENIQYF.

The J gene is TRBJ2-2, the V gene TRBV20-1, with a possible D match to TRBD1 (5 bases). V lost 0 bases to trimming and J lost 0 bases, with 14 bases between them. Germline assignment: CDR1 DFQATT and CDR2 SNEGSKA (reference sequence). The CDR3 contains 17 residues. The CDR3 reads CSARDRGRAANTGELFF. The CDR3 DNA follows: TGCAGTGCTAGAGATAGGGGCAGGGCCGCGAACACCGGGGAGCTGTTTTTT.

This clonotype was detected many times. The V gene is TRBV7-8, the J gene TRBJ2-1; D perhaps matches TRBD2 (6 bases). Germline-derived CDR1 and CDR2 are SGHVS and FQNEAQ. V was clipped by 2 bases and J by 1 base, with 18 bases between them. The CDR3 runs 18 residues. CDR3 sequence: CASSLFGLSGGSYNEQFF. The CDR3 bases are TGTGCCAGCAGCTTATTTGGCCTTAGCGGAGGGTCCTACAATGAGCAGTTCTTC.

V and J are TRBV4-1 and TRBJ2-7, with a tentative D call TRBD1 (5 bases). V was trimmed by 1 base and J by 6 bases, leaving 16 bases between them. Germline V CDR1 and CDR2: MGHRA, YSYEKL. The CDR3 length is 15 residues. The DNA for the CDR3 is TGCGCCAGCAGCCAAGCCCTGAGTAGGGGCGTCGAGCAGTACGTC. It is translated as CASSQALSRGVEQYV.

This clonotype has at least ten counts. J is TRBJ1-1 and V is TRBV29-1, with unresolved D. V lost 7 bases and J lost 5, with 14 bases in between. Germline V gene data show CDR1 as SQVTM and CDR2 as ANQGSEA. The CDR3 contains 12 residues. CDR3 DNA sequence: TGCAGCGCCTCCGGGTCGTCGACTGAAGCTTTCTTT. It yields the protein CSASGSSTEAFF. Combining the CDR3 with reference TRBV29-1 and TRBJ1-1 gives the whole variable domain SAVISQKPSRDICQRGTSLTIQCQVDSQVTMMFWYRQQPGQSLTLIATANQGSEATYESGFVIDKFPISRPNLTFSTLTVSNMSPEDSSIYLCSASGSSTEAFFGQGTRLTVV.

This clonotype was observed many times. The chain joins TRBV29-1 to TRBJ2-3; a weak D match, TRBD2 (6 bases). V lost 3 bases, J lost 0 bases, and 13 bases lay in between. The CDR3 is 15 residues long. The V gene's germline CDR1 is SQVTM and CDR2 ANQGSEA. The CDR3 region is CSVEGGALSTDTQYF. Written as DNA, the CDR3 is TGCAGCGTTGAGGGCGGGGCCTTGAGCACAGATACGCAGTATTTT.

This clonotype was observed many times. The chain combines TRBV20-1 with TRBJ2-5, with 7 positions matching TRBD2. Germline CDR1 and CDR2: DFQATT and SNEGSKA (reference sequence). There are 12 residues in the CDR3. Unmatched junction bases numbered 3, after V lost 1 base and J lost 7 bases. The CDR3 spells CSARGEGRTQYF. As DNA, the CDR3 is TGCAGTGCTAGAGGGGAGGGGAGGACCCAGTACTTC.

The sample holds a few counts of this clonotype. The chain couples TRBV20-1 to TRBJ1-6; 11 nucleotides agree with TRBD1. There are 17 residues in the CDR3. Germline CDR1 DFQATT, CDR2 SNEGSKA (reference sequence). Losses at the gene ends were 0 bases for V and 7 bases for J; bases not matched to a gene: 8. This CDR3 is CSARDLSDRGLNSPLHF. The CDR3 nucleotides are TGCAGTGCTAGAGATCTATCGGACAGGGGGCTAAATTCACCCCTCCACTTT.

The CDR3 protein is CASSSSTQGAAEAFF. The CDR3 coding sequence is TGTGCCAGCAGCTCCTCCACACAGGGGGCGGCTGAAGCTTTCTTT. The chain links TRBV7-6 to TRBJ1-1; 9 bases fit TRBD1. The germline V gene has CDR1 SGHVS and CDR2 FNYEAQ. Trimming took 4 bases from V and 6 from J; bases not matched to a gene: 9. CDR3 length equals 15 residues. Variable domain in full (rest from reference TRBV7-6 and TRBJ1-1): GAGVSQSPRYKVTKRGQDVALRCDPISGHVSLYWYRQALGQGPEFLTYFNYEAQQDKSGLPNDRFSAERPEGSISTLTIQRTEQRDSAMYRCASSSSTQGAAEAFFGQGTRLTVV.

The chain links TRBV12-3 or TRBV12-4 to TRBJ2-5; D gene unclear. The CDR3 has 14 amino acids. V lost 3 bases and J 1 base, leaving 9 bases between the germline ends. DNA for the CDR3: TGTGCCAGCAGTTTTGGGCTGGGCCAAGAGACCCAGTACTTC. It is translated as CASSFGLGQETQYF.

This clonotype has just a few counts. V usage is TRBV7-9 and J usage is TRBJ1-1, with D unresolved. CDR3 length equals 16 residues. Between the trimmed V and J ends, which lost 2 bases and 2 bases, there was a span of 15 bases. Germline assignment: CDR1 SEHNR and CDR2 FQNEAQ (reference sequence). Here the CDR3 DNA reads TGTGCCAGCAGCTTACGACCCGAATTACCAAACACTGAAGCTTTCTTT. Its translation: CASSLRPELPNTEAFF.

The chain is built from TRBV10-3 and TRBJ2-7, with D unclear. V shed 3 bases and J shed 5 bases, with 5 bases lying between them. Germline CDR1 reads ENHRY; CDR2 reads SYGVKD. CDR3 size: 11 residues. The CDR3 DNA follows: TGTGCCATCAGTGACACAAACGAGCAGTACTTC. Residues: CAISDTNEQYF.

The chain carries TRBV20-1 and TRBJ2-3; TRBD2 agrees at 14 bases. CDR1 and CDR2 (germline): DFQATT, SNEGSKA (reference sequence). The CDR3 has 19 residues. The V segment lost 6 bases and the J segment 1 base; nucleotides outside the gene matches: 15. DNA of the CDR3: TGCAGTGCCCTTTCTCCGGGACTAGCGGGGGAACTTCGCACAGATACGCAGTATTTT. As protein: CSALSPGLAGELRTDTQYF.